The present TCR beta chain was sequenced within a study of long-term antiretroviral therapy in people with HIV. On this clone itself: The antigen is undetermined.

Study-level findings and limits: Subsequent to ART, diversity was augmented yet persisted below that of transplant donor controls. Against controls, HIV repertoires showed narrower ranges of CDR3 length.

Treatment locations for all participants with HIV were in the United States. Assay version v3.0 of immunoSEQ was used, and it was run at survey level. Target depth was 40,000-50,000 T-cell genomes per sample. Clones were sequenced by immunoSEQ multiplex PCR, and TCRdb holds only the in-frame ones, with some missing. This sample has 25,000 to 35,000 clones, with approximately 80% found just once. The origin of this receptor is a man aged 25 to 40 with HIV. The material sequenced was unsorted PBMCs, taken about 2.7 years after starting antiretroviral therapy.

CDR3 in amino acids: CASRLLLLRAPGNEQFF. CDR3 DNA sequence: TGTGCCAGCAGACTCCTATTGTTGCGAGCCCCTGGAAATGAGCAGTTCTTC. The chain combines TRBV28 with TRBJ2-1, with D unresolved. CDR1 MDHEN and CDR2 SYDVKM come from the germline V gene. V was trimmed by 6 bases and J by 7 bases, leaving 25 bases between them. The CDR3 has 17 residues. Filled out from reference TRBV28 and TRBJ2-1, the complete variable domain reads DVKVTQSSRYLVKRTGEKVFLECVQDMDHENMFWYRQDPGLGLRLIYFSYDVKMKEKGDIPEGYSVSREKKERFSLILESASTNQTSMYLCASRLLLLRAPGNEQFFGPGTRLTVL.